This record looks at one T cell receptor beta chain sequence and its context. Its cognate antigen is unknown. As to time point: cycle 4 day 1 (C4D1), after less than seven weeks of nivolumab. Every patient was affected by relapse after autologous stem cell transplantation, while exposure to brentuximab vedotin was not uniform. CD4+ T cells were purified from thawed PBMCs by negative selection. The source of the sample is a study of PD-1 blockade in classical Hodgkin lymphoma. Across the whole study: Patients received nivolumab 3 mg/kg intravenously every 2 weeks. Study results and limitations: It was reported that newly diagnosed patients had less baseline TCR diversity than healthy donors. There was a significant rise in CD4+ TCR diversity by C4D1, with no such rise for CD8+.

TCRdb's copy holds only in-frame clones and misses some; the assay was immunoSEQ multiplex PCR. The sample has 10,000 to 13,000 clones; 74% are singletons. This TCR was recovered from a human donor with classical Hodgkin lymphoma. The sequences come from CD4+ T cells from blood, collected before the fourth cycle of nivolumab.

Here the CDR3 reads CASSPVPGIEQFF. The CDR3 DNA reads as TGTGCCAGCAGCCCCGTCCCGGGAATTGAGCAGTTCTTC. The chain links TRBV5-4 to TRBJ2-1; the D gene is possibly TRBD2 (5 bases). The CDR3 covers 13 residues. Germline-derived CDR1 and CDR2 are SGHNT and YYREEE (reference sequence). V was trimmed by 4 bases and J by 9 bases, leaving 14 bases between them. Using reference TRBV5-4 and TRBJ2-1 for the parts outside the CDR3, the full variable domain is ETGVTQSPTHLIKTRGQQVTLRCSSQSGHNTVSWYQQALGQGPQFIFQYYREEENGRGNFPPRFSGLQFPNYSSELNVNALELDDSALYLCASSPVPGIEQFFGPGTRLTVL.